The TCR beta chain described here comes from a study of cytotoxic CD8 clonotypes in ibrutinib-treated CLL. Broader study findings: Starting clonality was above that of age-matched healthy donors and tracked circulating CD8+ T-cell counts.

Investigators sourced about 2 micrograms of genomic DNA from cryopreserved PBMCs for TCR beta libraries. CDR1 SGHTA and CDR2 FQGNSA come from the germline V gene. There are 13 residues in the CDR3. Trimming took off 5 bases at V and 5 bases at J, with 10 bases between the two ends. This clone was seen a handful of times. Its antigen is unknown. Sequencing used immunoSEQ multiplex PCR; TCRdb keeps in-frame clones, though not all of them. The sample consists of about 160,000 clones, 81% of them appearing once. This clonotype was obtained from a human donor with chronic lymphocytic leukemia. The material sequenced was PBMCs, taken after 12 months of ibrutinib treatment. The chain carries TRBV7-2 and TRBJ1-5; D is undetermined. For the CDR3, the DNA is TGTGCCAGCAGCCCCCAGACTGATCAGCCCCAGCATTTT. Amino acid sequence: CASSPQTDQPQHF.